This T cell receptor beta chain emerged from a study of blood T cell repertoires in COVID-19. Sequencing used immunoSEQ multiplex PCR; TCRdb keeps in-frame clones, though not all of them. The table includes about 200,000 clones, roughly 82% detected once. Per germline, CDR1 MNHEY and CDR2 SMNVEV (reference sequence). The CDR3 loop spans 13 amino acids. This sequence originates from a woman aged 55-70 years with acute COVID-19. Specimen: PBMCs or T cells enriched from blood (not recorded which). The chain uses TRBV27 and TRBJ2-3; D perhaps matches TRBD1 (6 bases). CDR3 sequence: CSTEGDSTDTQYF. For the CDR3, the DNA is TGTTCCACCGAGGGGGACAGCACAGATACGCAGTATTTT.